The 17 T cell receptor beta chains given below trace back to one sample, sequenced in a study of OX40 agonist ivuxolimab in advanced cancers. This table comes from immunoSEQ multiplex PCR, and its TCRdb copy is limited to in-frame clones, with some not included. The data hold around 64,000 clones, with 80% to 95% observed a single time. The specimen was CD4+ or CD8+ T cells sorted from blood, collected in a trial of the OX40 agonist ivuxolimab. The receptors were gathered from an adult with an advanced solid tumor such as melanoma, head and neck, liver or kidney cancer.

The genes are TRBV9 and TRBJ2-7; tentative D call: TRBD1 (6 bases). CDR3 length: 15 residues. CDR1 is SGDLS and CDR2 is YYNGEE in the germline V gene. V was pared by 0 bases and J by 6 bases, with 16 bases between. CDR3 in amino acids: CASSVDGGSESEQYF. CDR3 nucleotides: TGTGCCAGCAGCGTAGATGGGGGCAGTGAGAGCGAGCAGTACTTC.

The chain links TRBV6-1 to TRBJ2-7; 8 nucleotides align to TRBD1. The CDR3 extends over 16 amino acids. Trimming cost V 1 base and J 1 base; bases outside gene matches: 6. The germline CDR1 and CDR2 sequences are MNHNS and SASEGT. The CDR3 loop reads CASSEGSGGASYEQYF. The CDR3 DNA reads as TGTGCCAGCAGTGAAGGGTCAGGGGGCGCTTCCTACGAGCAGTACTTC.

This clone was detected only once. The V gene is TRBV27, the J gene TRBJ2-7, with 9 bases matching TRBD2. The CDR3 length is 14 residues. Looked up from germline, CDR1 is MNHEY and CDR2 is SMNVEV (reference sequence). With 8 bases clipped from V and 5 bases from J, the junction kept 10 bases outside the gene matches. The CDR3: CASSPGLASHEQYF. The CDR3 bases are TGTGCCAGCTCGCCGGGACTAGCTAGCCACGAGCAGTACTTC.

This clone was observed a few times. The chain employs TRBV27 and TRBJ2-1, with 9 bases identical to TRBD2. Trimming took 0 bases from V and 8 from J; bases not matched to a gene: 11. Germline CDR1 is MNHEY and CDR2 is SMNVEV (reference sequence). The CDR3 contains 17 residues. The CDR3 DNA reads as TGTGCCAGCAGTTTATCTTCTCATAGCGGGGGTTTATATGAGCAGTTCTTC. Translation: CASSLSSHSGGLYEQFF.

CDR3: CASSLGKGGDQPQHF. CDR3 DNA: TGTGCCAGCAGCTTAGGAAAAGGGGGCGATCAGCCCCAGCATTTT. The J gene is TRBJ1-5, the V gene TRBV13; 7 bases map to TRBD1. J was trimmed by 5 bases and V by 0 bases; bases with no gene match: 4. The germline V gene has CDR1 PRHDT and CDR2 FYEKMQ (reference sequence). The CDR3 has 15 amino acids. The variable domain in full, completed from reference TRBV13 and TRBJ1-5, reads AAGVIQSPRHLIKEKRETATLKCYPIPRHDTVYWYQQGPGQDPQFLISFYEKMQSDKGSIPDRFSAQQFSDYHSELNMSSLELGDSALYFCASSLGKGGDQPQHFGDGTRLSIL.

V gene TRBV7-2 combines with J gene TRBJ1-1; D gene unclear. This CDR3 comprises 13 residues. Trimming cost V 1 base and J 6 bases, with 9 bases left between them. Germline CDR1 and CDR2: SGHTA and FQGNSA. In DNA form, the CDR3 reads TGTGCCAGCAGCTTAGATCCCAGTCCTGAAGCTTTCTTT. It translates to CASSLDPSPEAFF.

The chain links TRBV25-1 to TRBJ2-7; D might be TRBD1 (5 bases). Deletions cut 0 bases from V and 3 bases from J, with 9 bases between. Germline CDR1 and CDR2: MGHDK and SYGVNS. This CDR3 is built from 14 residues. The CDR3 DNA sequence: TGTGCCAGCAGTGAATACAGGACACACTACGAGCAGTACTTC. Its protein is CASSEYRTHYEQYF.

This clone was counted once. The genes are TRBV7-9 and TRBJ1-2, with 7 bases lining up with TRBD1. This CDR3 is built from 15 residues. Germline CDR1 reads SEHNR; CDR2 reads FQNEAQ (reference sequence). The junction had 9 bases not matched to a gene; V was cut back by 5 bases and J by 3 bases. In DNA form, the CDR3 reads TGTGCCAGCAGCCCCCCGACAGGGATGGACTATGGCTACACCTTC. This gives the protein CASSPPTGMDYGYTF. Full variable domain (missing parts from reference TRBV7-9 and TRBJ1-2): DTGVSQNPRHKITKRGQNVTFRCDPISEHNRLYWYRQTLGQGPEFLTYFQNEAQLEKSRLLSDRFSAERPKGSFSTLEIQRTEQGDSAMYLCASSPPTGMDYGYTFGSGTRLTVV.

This chain uses TRBV21-1 with TRBJ2-7; the table's TRBD1 call for D was not verified on the DNA. TRBV21-1 is flagged as a pseudogene. This CDR3 is built from 15 residues. CDR3 sequence reads: CASWLCRDSAYEQYF. Written as DNA, the CDR3 is TGTGCCAGCTGGCTTTGTCGGGACAGCGCATACGAGCAGTACTTC.

CDR3 coding DNA: TGTGCCAGTAGGCCTGTCGACACCGACTCCTACGAGCAGTACTTC. Amino acids: CASRPVDTDSYEQYF. The chain is built from TRBV19 and TRBJ2-7; D is unclear. Germline CDR1 reads LNHDA; CDR2 reads SQIVND (reference sequence). Trimming cost V 6 bases and J 0 bases, with 15 bases left between them. CDR3 length: 15 amino acids. Using reference TRBV19 and TRBJ2-7 for the parts outside the CDR3, the full variable domain is DGGITQSPKYLFRKEGQNVTLSCEQNLNHDAMYWYRQDPGQGLRLIYYSQIVNDFQKGDIAEGYSVSREKKESFPLTVTSAQKNPTAFYLCASRPVDTDSYEQYFGPGTRLTVT.

The rearrangement uses TRBV6-6 and TRBJ2-7, with TRBD1 identical over 9 bases. This CDR3 has 14 amino acids. Germline CDR1 and CDR2: MNHNY and SVGAGI (reference sequence). Trimming cost V 2 bases and J 3 bases; bases outside gene matches: 2. CDR3 sequence: CASSYAGQGYEQYF. The DNA for the CDR3 is TGTGCCAGCAGTTACGCGGGACAGGGCTACGAGCAGTACTTC.

The V call is TRBV6-4, the J call TRBJ2-3, with D perhaps being TRBD1 or TRBD2 (5 bases each). The CDR3 loop spans 14 amino acids. Trimming took off 5 bases at V and 6 bases at J, with 15 bases between the two ends. Per the germline V gene, CDR1 is MRHNA and CDR2 is SNTAGT. The DNA of the CDR3 is TGTGCCAGCAGTTCCGGTCCCTGGGGGGATACGCAGTATTTT. Amino acids: CASSSGPWGDTQYF.

This clone was found once. The chain joins TRBV7-2 to TRBJ2-3; 8 bases fit TRBD2. The germline CDR1 and CDR2 sequences are SGHTA and FQGNSA. V trimming: 4 bases; J trimming: 2 bases; junction bases outside the gene matches: 2. The CDR3 consists of 14 residues. This chain's CDR3 is CASSSGGDTDTQYF. The CDR3 nucleotides read TGTGCCAGCAGCTCCGGGGGGGACACAGATACGCAGTATTTT.

This chain uses TRBV6-5 with TRBJ1-2, with D tentatively TRBD1 (5 bases). Trimming removed 0 bases at V and 0 bases at J, with 11 bases between. The germline V gene encodes CDR1 MNHEY and CDR2 SVGAGI. This CDR3 contains 16 residues. The CDR3 is CASSYSGGEANYGYTF. CDR3 DNA: TGTGCCAGCAGTTACTCCGGAGGGGAAGCTAACTATGGCTACACCTTC.

The chain joins TRBV7-8 to TRBJ2-3; no reliable D call. The CDR3 length is 14 residues. CDR1 and CDR2 from the germline V gene are SGHVS and FQNEAQ. The ends were cut back, 5 bases at V and 6 bases at J, with 15 bases in the middle. The CDR3 nucleotides read TGTGCCAGCAGCCTAAACCTCTTCCCGGATACGCAGTATTTT. Protein product: CASSLNLFPDTQYF.

The V gene is TRBV2, the J gene TRBJ2-1; D tentatively reads TRBD1 or TRBD2 (7 bases each). Trimming left V 3 bases short and J 3 bases short, with 12 bases between. The germline gives CDR1 SNHLY, CDR2 FYNNEI. The CDR3 length is 15 residues. The CDR3 DNA reads TGTGCCAGCAGTGATGTCAGGGGGGGCTACAATGAGCAGTTCTTC. Encoded protein: CASSDVRGGYNEQFF.

V usage is TRBV5-4 and J usage is TRBJ1-4; D perhaps matches TRBD1 (5 bases). Germline V gene sequence: CDR1 SGHNT, CDR2 YYREEE (reference sequence). V shed 1 base and J shed 4 bases, with 8 bases lying between them. CDR3 length equals 14 residues. The CDR3: CASSLLGDNEKLFF. The DNA of the CDR3 is TGTGCCAGCAGCTTGCTGGGGGATAATGAAAAACTGTTTTTT.